This T cell receptor beta chain originates from a study of T cell repertoires in aging, cancer and after chemotherapy. Findings and caveats of the study: Untreated cancer patients had significantly lower blood TCR diversity than age-matched healthy donors.

Germline assignment: CDR1 MNHEY and CDR2 SMNVEV (reference sequence). The CDR3 sequence is 20 residues long. The junction had 17 bases not matched to a gene; V was cut back by 3 bases and J by 4 bases. Of note for this clonotype: No antigen is known for it.

Rearranged V-D-J TRB sequences were amplified with a mixed TRB-A/B primer pool. TCRdb called the multiplex PCR reads again in MiXCR, with one record for every CDR3 protein. The sample has 1,500 to 2,000 distinct CDR3 sequences; roughly a third are singletons. Amplification of TCR beta used genomic DNA extracted from peripheral blood. Sequenced input: blood. The origin of this receptor is a human donor with a solid tumor. The chain uses TRBV27 and TRBJ1-6, with 8 bases lining up with TRBD1. CDR3 sequence (DNA): TGTGCCAGCAGTTTTAAATCTATCCAGGGGGCGCGGGGGTATAATTCACCCCTCCACTTT. This codes for CASSFKSIQGARGYNSPLHF.